Shown below are 18 T cell receptor beta chains from a single sample sequenced in a study of T cell responses to AZD1222 COVID-19 vaccine. Sequenced by immunoSEQ multiplex PCR; TCRdb stores in-frame clones only, minus some. The profile shows approximately 74,000 clones, roughly 90% of them singletons. Sequences were derived from peripheral blood, sampled on day 0 of AZD1222 vaccination. All receptors derive from an adult in good health.

The V gene is TRBV7-3, the J gene TRBJ1-1; D might be TRBD1 (6 bases). The CDR3 runs to 14 residues. V was clipped by 4 bases and J by 0 bases, with 9 bases between them. Germline assignment: CDR1 SGHTA and CDR2 FQGTGA. The CDR3, as DNA: TGTGCCAGCAGCTCCCAGGGGTTGAACACTGAAGCTTTCTTT. It yields the protein CASSSQGLNTEAFF.

The chain recombines TRBV10-3 with TRBJ1-6; 7 bases agree with TRBD1. The CDR3 is 14 residues long. Per germline, CDR1 ENHRY and CDR2 SYGVKD. J gave up 10 bases and V 6 bases, and 9 bases lay outside the gene matches. This CDR3 reads CAIRGGDSRSPLHF. The CDR3 bases are TGTGCCATCAGGGGAGGGGACAGTCGATCACCCCTCCACTTT.

V and J are TRBV18 and TRBJ1-6; a possible D gene is TRBD1 (5 bases). V was trimmed by 1 base and J by 3 bases, leaving 16 bases between them. CDR1 and CDR2 (germline): KGHSH, LQKENI. This CDR3 is built from 18 residues. The CDR3 here is CASSPRVVGRGYNSPLHF. Here the CDR3 DNA reads TGTGCCAGCTCACCACGCGTCGTGGGACGGGGCTATAATTCACCCCTCCACTTT.

This clone was counted a single time. The chain is built from TRBV7-6 and TRBJ2-7; D remains unclear. Germline V gene sequence: CDR1 SGHVS, CDR2 FNYEAQ. This CDR3 comprises 15 residues. The V gene lost 5 bases and the J gene lost 0 bases, with 14 bases spanning the gap. The CDR3 DNA is TGTGCCAGCAGCGTAACCCGAGAGAGCTCCTACGAGCAGTACTTC. This codes for CASSVTRESSYEQYF.

The V and J genes are TRBV5-4 and TRBJ2-2; D gene ambiguous. The CDR3 covers 14 residues. Trimming shortened V by 5 bases and J by 3 bases, and 11 bases separated the two germline ends. Germline CDR1 and CDR2: SGHNT and YYREEE (reference sequence). In DNA form, the CDR3 reads TGTGCCAGCAGACCCGACACCCACACCGGGGAGCTGTTTTTT. Translated, it gives CASRPDTHTGELFF.

The chain carries TRBV30 and TRBJ2-3; D gene unclear. Germline CDR1 reads GTSNPN; CDR2 reads SVGIG (reference sequence). V was pared by 0 bases and J by 4 bases, with 11 bases between. This CDR3 spans 14 amino acids. CDR3 in amino acids: CAWSVSLTPDTQYF. The CDR3 DNA reads as TGTGCCTGGAGTGTATCCCTTACCCCAGATACGCAGTATTTT. Based on the CDR3 plus reference TRBV30 and TRBJ2-3, the full variable domain is SQTIHQWPATLVQPVGSPLSLECTVEGTSNPNLYWYRQAAGRGLQLLFYSVGIGQISSEVPQNLSASRPQDRQFILSSKKLLLSDSGFYLCAWSVSLTPDTQYFGPGTRLTVL.

The chain carries TRBV19 and TRBJ2-1; D gene unclear. The CDR3 covers 13 residues. Trimming took off 5 bases at V and 3 bases at J, with 8 bases between the two ends. Germline V CDR1 and CDR2: LNHDA, SQIVND (reference sequence). The CDR3 sequence is CASSSISYNEQFF. DNA for the CDR3: TGTGCCAGTAGTTCAATCAGCTACAATGAGCAGTTCTTC. Based on the CDR3 plus reference TRBV19 and TRBJ2-1, the full variable domain is DGGITQSPKYLFRKEGQNVTLSCEQNLNHDAMYWYRQDPGQGLRLIYYSQIVNDFQKGDIAEGYSVSREKKESFPLTVTSAQKNPTAFYLCASSSISYNEQFFGPGTRLTVL.

As DNA, the CDR3 is TGTGCCAGCAGCTTAGCGGGGGGGCCCTACAATGAGCAGTTCTTC. Its protein product is CASSLAGGPYNEQFF. This sequence joins TRBV7-2 and TRBJ2-1, with D tentatively TRBD2 (7 bases). The CDR3 is 15 amino acids. Germline CDR1 is SGHTA and CDR2 is FQGNSA. The ends were cut back, 0 bases at V and 2 bases at J, with 8 bases in the middle.

J is TRBJ2-3 and V is TRBV28; possibly TRBD1 or TRBD2 for D (5 bases each). This CDR3 is 15 amino acids long. Trimming left V 5 bases short and J 2 bases short, with 14 bases between. Germline V gene sequence: CDR1 MDHEN, CDR2 SYDVKM. For the CDR3, the DNA is TGTGCCAGCAGTGAACCCCAGGGAGCCACAGATACGCAGTATTTT. Translating it yields CASSEPQGATDTQYF.

The gene calls are TRBV5-1 and TRBJ1-1; D might be TRBD1 (5 bases). Germline V gene lookup returns CDR1 SGHRS and CDR2 YFSETQ. The CDR3 length is 16 residues. Trimming removed 7 bases from V and 1 base from J, with 20 bases in between. The CDR3: CASLSGPHAGNTEAFF. The CDR3 DNA reads as TGCGCCAGCCTCTCGGGACCGCACGCGGGGAACACTGAAGCTTTCTTT.

This clone showed up just once. The chain has TRBV15 and TRBJ1-5, with D perhaps matching TRBD1 (6 bases). This CDR3 has 15 residues. Between the trimmed V and J ends, which lost 2 bases and 1 base, there was a span of 9 bases. CDR1 is LNHNV and CDR2 is YYDKDF in the germline V gene (reference sequence). The CDR3 spells CATSRTDRSNQPQHF. CDR3 DNA: TGTGCCACCAGCAGAACGGACAGAAGCAATCAGCCCCAGCATTTT.

The V gene is TRBV4-3, the J gene TRBJ2-7; the match to TRBD2 covers 11 bases. Trimming took 1 base from V and 4 from J; bases not matched to a gene: 6. The CDR3 extends over 16 amino acids. In germline, CDR1 is LGHNA, CDR2 YSLEER. CDR3 sequence reads: CASSQAITSGSYEQYF. Written as DNA, the CDR3 is TGCGCCAGCAGCCAAGCGATCACTAGCGGGAGTTACGAGCAGTACTTC.

This chain connects TRBV19 to TRBJ1-2; D perhaps matches TRBD1 (6 bases). Germline V gene lookup returns CDR1 LNHDA and CDR2 SQIVND (reference sequence). The V gene lost 6 bases and the J gene lost 2 bases, with 13 bases spanning the gap. CDR3 length: 14 residues. The CDR3 loop is CASRQTGRNYGYTF. CDR3 sequence (DNA): TGTGCCAGTAGACAAACAGGGAGAAACTATGGCTACACCTTC.

This clone was picked up one time. The chain recombines TRBV6-5 with TRBJ1-1; tentatively, D is TRBD1 (5 bases). V lost 0 bases, J lost 5 bases, and 13 bases lay in between. Germline V gene data show CDR1 as MNHEY and CDR2 as SVGAGI. The CDR3 totals 15 residues. The CDR3 DNA is TGTGCCAGCAGTTACTCAGGGGCTGGTGGAACTGAAGCTTTCTTT. Its protein is CASSYSGAGGTEAFF.

The rearrangement joins TRBV28 to TRBJ2-7, with a tentative D call TRBD2 (6 bases). Germline lookup yields CDR1 MDHEN and CDR2 SYDVKM. V was pared by 3 bases and J by 3 bases, with 12 bases between. This CDR3 contains 14 residues. CDR3 sequence reads: CASSLAGIGYEQYF. CDR3 coding DNA: TGTGCCAGCAGTTTGGCGGGGATCGGCTACGAGCAGTACTTC.

This chain joins TRBV5-6 and TRBJ1-6; 9 bases are a match to TRBD1. V dropped 6 bases and J dropped 11; count of bases not matched to a gene: 6. From germline, CDR1 is SGHDT and CDR2 YYEEEE. This CDR3 spans 13 amino acids. This chain's CDR3 is CASTGQGSTPLHF. The DNA for the CDR3 is TGTGCCAGCACCGGACAGGGGTCTACACCCCTCCACTTT.

This chain connects TRBV4-1 to TRBJ2-3; D possibly corresponds to TRBD1 (6 bases). Germline CDR1 reads MGHRA; CDR2 reads YSYEKL. The V end lost 0 bases, the J end lost 3 bases, and 16 bases lay between the germline ends. This CDR3 is 17 amino acids long. The CDR3 DNA reads as TGCGCCAGCAGCCAAGATCATTCCACAGGGAGTACAGATACGCAGTATTTT. Encoded protein: CASSQDHSTGSTDTQYF.

The gene calls are TRBV9 and TRBJ2-3, with D perhaps given as TRBD1 or TRBD2 (5 bases each). The length of the CDR3 is 16 residues. Germline V lookup: CDR1 SGDLS, CDR2 YYNGEE. Trimming pared 0 bases from V and 4 bases from J, leaving 15 bases between. CDR3 in amino acids: CASSVALERGADTQYF. CDR3 bases: TGTGCCAGCAGCGTAGCTTTAGAGAGGGGTGCAGATACGCAGTATTTT.